This T cell receptor beta chain derives from a study of T cells in Graves' hyperthyroidism and ophthalmopathy (dated by TCRdb to about 2019). About the full investigation: Peripheral blood samples were taken at the time of initial diagnosis, prior to any treatment. A discovery cohort of 95 to 100 patients, 43 with Graves' ophthalmopathy and fewer than 65 with stable Graves' hyperthyroidism, was used to find distinguishing TCR V-J signatures. An independent validation cohort of about 20 hyperthyroidism patients and some 15 patients who later progressed to ophthalmopathy tested prospective prediction of ophthalmopathy. The 90 to 100 discovery patients were randomly divided into training and test sets at a 7:3 ratio. Thyroid tissue and blood T-cell repertoires from about six Graves' hyperthyroidism patients were also compared in the study. Once sampling was done, hyperthyroidism patients were given methimazole at a starting dose of 30 mg daily, whereas ophthalmopathy patients were given high-dose intravenous methylprednisolone. The paper describes TCR Vbeta CDR3 sequencing of around 130 peripheral blood samples, made up of 43 ophthalmopathy patients, over 70 hyperthyroidism patients and 17 progressor patients.

What the study reported, not specific to this receptor: In validation, the model predicted progression to ophthalmopathy a median of 6.5 months before onset, with around 70% sensitivity and roughly 72% specificity. Sample size was not statistically predetermined, and blinding of investigators to group allocation was not performed. A 13 V-J signature model separated ophthalmopathy from stable hyperthyroidism, with approximately 87% sensitivity and roughly 82% specificity in cross-validation and 80%/75% in testing. Most expanded thyroid clonotypes (frequency above 0.001) were also found in blood, which suggests that blood repertoires may mirror thyroid immune responses.

Stable Graves' hyperthyroidism was defined as the absence of progression to ophthalmopathy over 18 months of follow-up. Hyperthyroidism patients were newly diagnosed, had a disease duration of under 2 months, and were aged 18 to 65 years. The study excluded patients with uncontrolled infections, other autoimmune diseases, pregnancy or lactation. Diagnoses were based on clinical symptoms, serum thyroxine and TRAb, thyroid ultrasound and orbital computed tomography. PBMCs were separated from 10 ml of fresh peripheral blood using Ficoll-Paque density gradient centrifugation. Total RNA was extracted using Trizol reagent, and RNA quality was assessed on an Agilent 2100 Bioanalyzer. This clonotype appeared once. This receptor's antigen is unknown. No base quality information exists; no much larger clone differs at one position. Evidence from a single read is weak. The TCR beta CDR3 regions were amplified from RNA transcripts. The TCR CDR3 was subjected to a first round of RT-PCR using the HTBI primer set and the Qiagen OneStep RT-PCR kit. Libraries were constructed in a second round of multiplex PCR, after which size selection and purification were carried out. Paired-end sequencing of the libraries was performed with 100 bp reads on an Illumina HiSeq2000. In the source study's methods: SOAPnuke was used to process the raw data, throwing out any read that contained adapters or uncalled bases, had a mean Phred below 15, or lacked an exact constant-primer or identifier match. COPE v1.2.5 was used to merge the high-quality paired reads, and each unique nucleotide sequence was defined as a clonotype. Clonotypes were aligned to IMGT TRBV, TRBD and TRBJ reference segments using MiTCR v1.1. Analysis was restricted to V-J combinations with a frequency above 0.0001, which covered just over 98% of repertoires. A TCS score was defined as the ratio between F50 (clonal expansion) and ExV (chaos), using BLOSUM62-based TCRdist between CDR3 peptides within each V-J. Welch's t-statistics and random forest reduced just over 500 V-J features to 13, which were used in a naive Bayes classifier (R e1071). TCRdb passed the public sequencing reads through fastp at Q25 and MiXCR, retaining productive beta sequences. For every CDR3 protein sequence, its rows merge into one entry that carries the most common genes and DNA. TCRdb assigned the V and J calls; the authors' analysis was not used. In this sample the table shows 380,000 or so distinct CDR3 sequences, approximately 15% of which occur a single time. The ten largest clones take up around 25% of the sample.

The CDR3, from cysteine to phenylalanine, totals 15 residues. This entry keeps only the CDR3 DNA: 45 bases, framed from base 1. Relative to germline, V is 1 base shorter and J is 3 bases shorter, with 9 bases between their ends. CDR1 SGHDN and CDR2 FVKESK are derived from the germline V gene. The sequenced sample was blood. Recombination linked TRBV14 to TRBJ1-4; too little of a D gene remains to name it. The TCR originated in a woman in her 30s with Graves' hyperthyroidism. The CDR3 region reads CASSQVGMANEKLFF. The sequenced DNA is TGTGCCAGCAGCCAAGTAGGGATGGCTAATGAAAAACTGTTTTTT.